The entry that follows covers one TCR beta chain sequence. This record comes from a study of T cell responses to AZD1222 COVID-19 vaccine. CDR3 length equals 15 residues. V was shortened by 2 bases and J by 6 bases, with 17 bases between the two germline ends. Germline CDR1 is SGHVS and CDR2 is FQNEAQ. Assay: immunoSEQ multiplex PCR; the TCRdb copy retains only in-frame clones and omits some. The sample shows 100,000 or so clones, roughly 91% of them seen only once. The chain is built from TRBV7-8 and TRBJ2-7, with a tentative D call TRBD2 (6 bases). The sequencing used peripheral blood, collected on day 0 of AZD1222 vaccination. The receptor's source is an adult in good health. The chain's CDR3 is CASSLFVGSVSEQYF. The CDR3 nucleotides read TGTGCCAGCAGCTTATTTGTCGGGAGTGTCAGCGAGCAGTACTTC.